Listed below are T cell receptor beta chains from one sample, sequenced in a study of cytotoxic CD8 clonotypes in ibrutinib-treated CLL. Clones were read by immunoSEQ multiplex PCR, and TCRdb kept only the in-frame ones, dropping some. This sample has over 140,000 clones, with 80% found just once. Sequencing was performed on PBMCs, taken after 36 months of ibrutinib treatment. The receptors stem from a human donor with chronic lymphocytic leukemia. CDR3s include the opening cysteine and the closing phenylalanine or tryptophan. The D gene is left open where the match is weak. Clone size is shown for a subset of rows, as once, few, many or a class of expanded clone.

CDR3 protein: CASSQGGRGHEQYF
CDR3 DNA: TGTGCCAGCAGCCAAGGAGGGAGAGGGCACGAGCAGTACTTC
V gene: TRBV4-2
J gene: TRBJ2-7
D gene: .
clone size: .

CDR3 protein: CASSLFRANYGYTF
CDR3 DNA: TGTGCCAGCAGTTTATTCAGGGCTAACTATGGCTACACCTTC
V gene: TRBV28
J gene: TRBJ1-2
D gene: .
clone size: .

CDR3 protein: CASSQSSGANVLTF
CDR3 DNA: TGTGCCAGCAGCCAAAGCTCTGGGGCCAACGTCCTGACTTTC
V gene: TRBV7-9
J gene: TRBJ2-6
D gene: .
clone size: .

CDR3 protein: CASSDRVGGYTF
CDR3 DNA: TGTGCCAGCAGTGACAGGGTTGGAGGCTACACCTTC
V gene: TRBV7-9
J gene: TRBJ1-2
D gene: TRBD1
clone size: .

CDR3 protein: CASSHRVSGANVLTF
CDR3 DNA: TGTGCCAGCAGCCACAGGGTCTCTGGGGCCAACGTCCTGACTTTC
V gene: TRBV6-5
J gene: TRBJ2-6
D gene: .
clone size: .

CDR3 protein: CASSPSGGRAGELFF
CDR3 DNA: TGTGCCAGCAGCCCGTCCGGGGGGCGCGCCGGGGAGCTGTTTTTT
V gene: TRBV7-8
J gene: TRBJ2-2
D gene: .
clone size: .

CDR3 protein: CASSRIAGAPTEQFF
CDR3 DNA: TGTGCCAGCAGCCGCATAGCGGGAGCCCCCACTGAGCAGTTCTTC
V gene: TRBV11-3
J gene: TRBJ2-1
D gene: TRBD2
clone size: .

CDR3 protein: CASSLAGWGTDTQYF
CDR3 DNA: TGCGCCAGCAGCTTGGCAGGTTGGGGCACAGATACGCAGTATTTT
V gene: TRBV5-1
J gene: TRBJ2-3
D gene: .
clone size: .

CDR3 protein: CASSPPGGETQYF
CDR3 DNA: TGTGCCAGCAGTCCCCCGGGGGGAGAGACCCAGTACTTC
V gene: TRBV6-5
J gene: TRBJ2-5
D gene: TRBD2
clone size: .

CDR3 protein: CASSLNTANEKLFF
CDR3 DNA: TGTGCCAGCAGCTTAAATACGGCTAATGAAAAACTGTTTTTT
V gene: TRBV5-4
J gene: TRBJ1-4
D gene: .
clone size: .

CDR3 protein: CASSYGASSYNSPLHF
CDR3 DNA: TGTGCCAGCAGTTACGGGGCGAGCTCCTATAATTCACCCCTCCACTTT
V gene: TRBV6-5
J gene: TRBJ1-6
D gene: .
clone size: .

CDR3 protein: CASSGTIVGEQYF
CDR3 DNA: TGTGCCAGCAGCGGGACAATAGTTGGCGAGCAGTACTTC
V gene: TRBV9
J gene: TRBJ2-7
D gene: .
clone size: .

CDR3 protein: CASSLPGYNNEQFF
CDR3 DNA: TGCGCCAGCAGCTTGCCTGGTTATAACAATGAGCAGTTCTTC
V gene: TRBV5-1
J gene: TRBJ2-1
D gene: .
clone size: .

CDR3 protein: CASSYSDSTDEKLFF
CDR3 DNA: TGTGCCAGCAGTTATTCGGACAGTACTGATGAAAAACTGTTTTTT
V gene: TRBV6-5
J gene: TRBJ1-4
D gene: .
clone size: .

CDR3 protein: CASSLRARQGILYNEQFF
CDR3 DNA: TGTGCCAGCAGCTTAAGGGCCCGACAGGGAATACTATACAATGAGCAGTTCTTC
V gene: TRBV7-3
J gene: TRBJ2-1
D gene: TRBD1
clone size: .

CDR3 protein: CASSLGGQGGGYTF
CDR3 DNA: TGTGCCAGCAGTTTAGGCGGACAGGGAGGTGGCTACACCTTC
V gene: TRBV28
J gene: TRBJ1-2
D gene: TRBD1
clone size: .

CDR3 protein: CASSPNRDRGSPLHF
CDR3 DNA: TGTGCCAGCAGTCCAAACCGGGACAGGGGCTCACCCCTCCACTTT
V gene: TRBV6-5
J gene: TRBJ1-6
D gene: TRBD1
clone size: .

CDR3 protein: CASRGYYGYTF
CDR3 DNA: TGTGCCAGCAGGGGGTACTATGGCTACACCTTC
V gene: TRBV2
J gene: TRBJ1-2
D gene: .
clone size: .

CDR3 protein: CASSFSPRNLGKETQYF
CDR3 DNA: TGTGCCAGCAGCTTTTCGCCCAGGAACCTTGGGAAAGAGACCCAGTACTTC
V gene: TRBV13
J gene: TRBJ2-5
D gene: .
clone size: .

CDR3 protein: CASSEPNWVGAEAFF
CDR3 DNA: TGCGCCAGCAGTGAGCCGAACTGGGTGGGGGCTGAAGCTTTCTTT
V gene: TRBV10-2
J gene: TRBJ1-1
D gene: .
clone size: .

CDR3 protein: CATSWAGTTYEQYF
CDR3 DNA: TGTGCCACCAGCTGGGCCGGTACCACCTACGAGCAGTACTTC
V gene: TRBV15
J gene: TRBJ2-7
D gene: .
clone size: .

CDR3 protein: CASSPKPISGTALNQPQHF
CDR3 DNA: TGTGCCAGCAGTCCTAAACCCATTAGTGGGACAGCTCTTAATCAGCCCCAGCATTTT
V gene: TRBV27
J gene: TRBJ1-5
D gene: TRBD1
clone size: few

CDR3 protein: CASSPRAEGMGEQYF
CDR3 DNA: TGTGCCAGCTCACCAAGAGCAGAGGGAATGGGCGAGCAGTACTTC
V gene: TRBV18
J gene: TRBJ2-7
D gene: .
clone size: .

CDR3 protein: CSVLSLHDSSGNTIYF
CDR3 DNA: TGCAGCGTTTTATCTTTACACGATTCCTCTGGAAACACCATATATTTT
V gene: TRBV29-1
J gene: TRBJ1-3
D gene: .
clone size: once

CDR3 protein: CASSITGAYEQYF
CDR3 DNA: TGTGCCAGTAGTATAACAGGAGCCTACGAGCAGTACTTC
V gene: TRBV19
J gene: TRBJ2-7
D gene: .
clone size: few

CDR3 protein: CASSFQFRGDKNIQYF
CDR3 DNA: TGTGCCAGCAGTTTCCAGTTCCGGGGGGACAAAAACATTCAGTACTTC
V gene: TRBV27
J gene: TRBJ2-4
D gene: TRBD2
clone size: .

CDR3 protein: CASSSTTGSPLTREQYF
CDR3 DNA: TGTGCCAGCAGCTCAACCACCGGCAGTCCCCTCACTCGGGAGCAGTACTTC
V gene: TRBV7-2
J gene: TRBJ2-7
D gene: .
clone size: .

CDR3 protein: CASSPNGGPRETQYF
CDR3 DNA: TGTGCCAGCTCACCCAATGGAGGGCCTAGGGAGACCCAGTACTTC
V gene: TRBV18
J gene: TRBJ2-5
D gene: .
clone size: .

CDR3 protein: CASSQTYEQYF
CDR3 DNA: TGTGCCAGCAGCCAAACCTACGAGCAGTACTTC
V gene: TRBV14
J gene: TRBJ2-7
D gene: .
clone size: .

CDR3 protein: CASSFSGFTDTQYF
CDR3 DNA: TGTGCCAGCAGTTTTAGCGGGTTCACAGATACGCAGTATTTT
V gene: TRBV27
J gene: TRBJ2-3
D gene: TRBD2
clone size: .

CDR3 protein: CASSSWTSGASSYNEQFF
CDR3 DNA: TGTGCCAGCAGCTCCTGGACTAGCGGGGCCTCCTCCTACAATGAGCAGTTCTTC
V gene: TRBV11-3
J gene: TRBJ2-1
D gene: TRBD2
clone size: once

CDR3 protein: CASSMGRMGGRAMNTEAFF
CDR3 DNA: TGTGCCAGTAGTATGGGTAGAATGGGTGGGCGGGCGATGAACACTGAAGCTTTCTTT
V gene: TRBV19
J gene: TRBJ1-1
D gene: .
clone size: .

CDR3 protein: CASRSGGSNQPQHF
CDR3 DNA: TGTGCCAGCCGATCAGGGGGGAGCAATCAGCCCCAGCATTTT
V gene: TRBV7-8
J gene: TRBJ1-5
D gene: TRBD1
clone size: .

CDR3 protein: CASSHQGGETQYF
CDR3 DNA: TGCGCCAGCAGCCACCAGGGTGGGGAGACCCAGTACTTC
V gene: TRBV4-1
J gene: TRBJ2-5
D gene: .
clone size: .

CDR3 protein: CASSLGRGAGADEQYF
CDR3 DNA: TGTGCCAGCAGCTTAGGCCGAGGAGCGGGAGCCGACGAGCAGTACTTC
V gene: TRBV11-3
J gene: TRBJ2-7
D gene: TRBD2
clone size: .

CDR3 protein: CASSWTPPYTGELFF
CDR3 DNA: TGTGCCAGCAGTTGGACACCCCCATACACCGGGGAGCTGTTTTTT
V gene: TRBV2
J gene: TRBJ2-2
D gene: .
clone size: .

CDR3 protein: CASSEVAGGPGEQYF
CDR3 DNA: TGTGCCAGCAGTGAAGTAGCGGGGGGACCTGGTGAGCAGTACTTC
V gene: TRBV6-1
J gene: TRBJ2-7
D gene: TRBD2
clone size: large

CDR3 protein: CASSGAGWGPVGRELFF
CDR3 DNA: TGTGCCAGCAGTGGCGCAGGGTGGGGTCCGGTGGGGCGGGAGCTGTTTTTT
V gene: TRBV6-1
J gene: TRBJ2-2
D gene: .
clone size: .

CDR3 protein: CASSSRTGGMYTGELFF
CDR3 DNA: TGTGCCAGCAGCTCCCGGACAGGGGGCATGTACACCGGGGAGCTGTTTTTT
V gene: TRBV7-9
J gene: TRBJ2-2
D gene: TRBD1
clone size: .

CDR3 protein: CASSYRAGNTIYF
CDR3 DNA: TGTGCCAGCAGTTACAGGGCTGGAAACACCATATATTTT
V gene: TRBV6-5
J gene: TRBJ1-3
D gene: .
clone size: .

CDR3 protein: CASSGGFNSPLHF
CDR3 DNA: TGTGCCAGCAGTGGTGGATTTAATTCACCCCTCCACTTT
V gene: TRBV6-4
J gene: TRBJ1-6
D gene: .
clone size: .

CDR3 protein: CASRRVERGRNTQYF
CDR3 DNA: TGTGCCAGCAGGAGGGTAGAGCGGGGACGTAATACGCAGTATTTT
V gene: TRBV21-1
J gene: TRBJ2-3
D gene: .
clone size: .

CDR3 protein: CASSPAGGVTYEQYF
CDR3 DNA: TGTGCCAGCTCACCCGCGGGCGGGGTAACGTACGAGCAGTACTTC
V gene: TRBV18
J gene: TRBJ2-7
D gene: .
clone size: .

CDR3 protein: CASSLGGPAGIYNEQFF
CDR3 DNA: TGTGCCAGCAGCTTGGGGGGGCCAGCGGGCATTTACAATGAGCAGTTCTTC
V gene: TRBV5-4
J gene: TRBJ2-1
D gene: .
clone size: once

CDR3 protein: CASSDGGYNEQFF
CDR3 DNA: TGTGCCAGCAGTGACGGGGGCTACAATGAGCAGTTCTTC
V gene: TRBV5-4
J gene: TRBJ2-1
D gene: .
clone size: .

CDR3 protein: CASSGPGLGIEQFF
CDR3 DNA: TGCGCCAGCAGTGGACCGGGACTAGGCATTGAGCAGTTCTTC
V gene: TRBV10-1
J gene: TRBJ2-1
D gene: TRBD2
clone size: few

CDR3 protein: CASSTGGFPSYEQYF
CDR3 DNA: TGTGCCAGCAGCACAGGGGGGTTCCCCTCCTACGAGCAGTACTTC
V gene: TRBV11-2
J gene: TRBJ2-7
D gene: TRBD1
clone size: .

CDR3 protein: CASSVELAGENEQFF
CDR3 DNA: TGTGCCAGCAGCGTAGAGTTAGCGGGAGAGAATGAGCAGTTCTTC
V gene: TRBV9
J gene: TRBJ2-1
D gene: TRBD2
clone size: .

CDR3 protein: CAWSPSPLYEQYF
CDR3 DNA: TGTGCCTGGAGTCCCAGCCCACTTTACGAGCAGTACTTC
V gene: TRBV30
J gene: TRBJ2-7
D gene: .
clone size: .

CDR3 protein: CASSAKGLAGIDEQFF
CDR3 DNA: TGTGCCAGCAGCGCAAAGGGACTAGCGGGAATCGATGAGCAGTTCTTC
V gene: TRBV6-4
J gene: TRBJ2-1
D gene: TRBD2
clone size: .

CDR3 protein: CASRSTGSVVGEKLFF
CDR3 DNA: TGTGCCAGCCGGTCGACAGGGTCCGTTGTCGGTGAAAAACTGTTTTTT
V gene: TRBV5-4
J gene: TRBJ1-4
D gene: TRBD1
clone size: .

CDR3 protein: CASSLWLRGQSGSGYTF
CDR3 DNA: TGTGCCAGCAGTTTGTGGCTCAGGGGGCAAAGCGGGAGTGGCTACACCTTC
V gene: TRBV28
J gene: TRBJ1-2
D gene: TRBD1
clone size: .

CDR3 protein: CASSQVASPLHF
CDR3 DNA: TGCGCCAGTAGCCAAGTAGCTTCACCCCTCCACTTT
V gene: TRBV4-1
J gene: TRBJ1-6
D gene: .
clone size: .